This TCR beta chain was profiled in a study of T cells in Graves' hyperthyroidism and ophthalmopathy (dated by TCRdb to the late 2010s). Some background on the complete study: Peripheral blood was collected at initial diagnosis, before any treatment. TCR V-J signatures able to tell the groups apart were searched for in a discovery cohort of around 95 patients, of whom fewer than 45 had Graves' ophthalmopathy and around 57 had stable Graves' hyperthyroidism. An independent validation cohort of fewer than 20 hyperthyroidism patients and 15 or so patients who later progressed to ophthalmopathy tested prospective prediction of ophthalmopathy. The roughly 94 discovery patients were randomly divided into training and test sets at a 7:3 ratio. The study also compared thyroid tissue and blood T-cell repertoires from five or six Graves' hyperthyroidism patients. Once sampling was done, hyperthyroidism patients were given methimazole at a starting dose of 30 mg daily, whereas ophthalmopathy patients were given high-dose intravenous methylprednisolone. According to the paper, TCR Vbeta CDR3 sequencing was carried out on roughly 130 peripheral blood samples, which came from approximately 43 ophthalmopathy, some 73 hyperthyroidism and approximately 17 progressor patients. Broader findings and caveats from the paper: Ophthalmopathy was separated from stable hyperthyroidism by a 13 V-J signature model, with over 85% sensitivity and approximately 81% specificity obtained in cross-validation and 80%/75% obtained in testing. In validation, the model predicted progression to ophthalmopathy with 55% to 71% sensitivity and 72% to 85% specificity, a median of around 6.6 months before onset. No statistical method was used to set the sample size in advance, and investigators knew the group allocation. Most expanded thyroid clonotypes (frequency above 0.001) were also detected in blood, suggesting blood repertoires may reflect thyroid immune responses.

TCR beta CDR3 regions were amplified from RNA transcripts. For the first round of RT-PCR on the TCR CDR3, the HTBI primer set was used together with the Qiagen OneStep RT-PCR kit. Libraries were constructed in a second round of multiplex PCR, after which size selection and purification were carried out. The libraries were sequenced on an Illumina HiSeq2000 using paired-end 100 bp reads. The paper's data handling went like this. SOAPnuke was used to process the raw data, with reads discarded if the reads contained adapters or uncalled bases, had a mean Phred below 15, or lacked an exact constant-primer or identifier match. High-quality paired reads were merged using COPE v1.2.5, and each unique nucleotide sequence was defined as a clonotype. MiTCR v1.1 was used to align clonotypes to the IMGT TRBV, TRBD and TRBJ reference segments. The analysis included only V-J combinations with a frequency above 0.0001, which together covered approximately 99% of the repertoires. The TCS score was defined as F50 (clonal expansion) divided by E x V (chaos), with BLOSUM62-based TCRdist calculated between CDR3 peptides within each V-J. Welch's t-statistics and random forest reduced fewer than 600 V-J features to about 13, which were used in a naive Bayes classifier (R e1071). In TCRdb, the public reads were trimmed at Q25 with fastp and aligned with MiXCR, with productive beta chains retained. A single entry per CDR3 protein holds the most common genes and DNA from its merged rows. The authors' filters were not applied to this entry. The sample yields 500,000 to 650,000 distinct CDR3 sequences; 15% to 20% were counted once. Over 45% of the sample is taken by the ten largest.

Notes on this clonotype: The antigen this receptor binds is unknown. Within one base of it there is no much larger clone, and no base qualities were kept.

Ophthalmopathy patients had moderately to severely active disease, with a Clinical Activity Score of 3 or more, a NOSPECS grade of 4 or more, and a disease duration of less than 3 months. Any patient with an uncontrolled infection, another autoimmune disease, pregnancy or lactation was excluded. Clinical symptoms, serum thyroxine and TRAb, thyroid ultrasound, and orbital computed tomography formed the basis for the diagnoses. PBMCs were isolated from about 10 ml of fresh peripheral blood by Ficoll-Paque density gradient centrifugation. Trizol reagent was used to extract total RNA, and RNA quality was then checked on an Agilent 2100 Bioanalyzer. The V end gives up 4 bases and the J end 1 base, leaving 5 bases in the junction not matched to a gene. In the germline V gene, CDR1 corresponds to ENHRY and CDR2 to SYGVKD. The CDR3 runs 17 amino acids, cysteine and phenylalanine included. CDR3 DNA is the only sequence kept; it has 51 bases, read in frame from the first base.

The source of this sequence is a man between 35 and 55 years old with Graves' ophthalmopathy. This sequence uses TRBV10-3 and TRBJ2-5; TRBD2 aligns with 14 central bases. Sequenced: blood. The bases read TGTGCCATCAGTGGCGGACTAGCGGGAGGCCTCCAAGAGACCCAGTACTTC. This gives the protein CAISGGLAGGLQETQYF.